The clone carrying this T cell receptor beta chain showed up just once. What it binds is not known. Reverse transcription of 0.5 to 1 ug RNA used random hexamers. TCRdb re-called the immunoSEQ multiplex PCR reads with MiXCR, one entry per CDR3 protein. The sample records fewer than 150,000 distinct CDR3 sequences, just under 95% being singletons. The data belong to a study of CD8 T cells in Susac syndrome. Study observations and caveats: In TEMRA cells and active patients, CD8+ clonal expansion in Susac reached its peak. The study recognized that the number of individuals in its TCR sequencing and HLA analysis was relatively small.

Germline V lookup: CDR1 GTSNPN, CDR2 SVGIG (reference sequence). The CDR3 contains 11 residues. Trimming removed 4 bases at V and 5 bases at J, with 8 bases between. This chain joins TRBV30 and TRBJ1-1; tentative D call: TRBD1 (5 bases). This TCR was sampled from a human donor with Susac syndrome. Sequencing input: CD8+ T cells from PBMCs. CDR3 residues: CAWTQGTEAFF. The CDR3, as DNA: TGTGCCTGGACTCAGGGAACTGAAGCTTTCTTT.